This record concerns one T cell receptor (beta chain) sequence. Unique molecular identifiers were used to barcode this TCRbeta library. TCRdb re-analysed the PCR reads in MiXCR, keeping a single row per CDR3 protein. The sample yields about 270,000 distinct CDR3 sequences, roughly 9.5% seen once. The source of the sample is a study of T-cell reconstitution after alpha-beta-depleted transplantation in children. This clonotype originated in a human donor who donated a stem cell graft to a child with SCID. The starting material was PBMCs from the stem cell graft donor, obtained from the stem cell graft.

Here the CDR3 DNA reads TGTGCCAGCAGTACATTGACCGGCGGCGAGCAGTACTTC. This sequence encodes CASSTLTGGEQYF. This sequence joins TRBV6-1 and TRBJ2-7; no firm D call. There are 13 residues in the CDR3. Germline V gene sequence: CDR1 MNHNS, CDR2 SASEGT. The V and J ends lost 5 bases and 6 bases respectively, with 14 bases between them.